A single sample is the source of the 13 T cell receptor beta chains below, sequenced in a study of radiation and T cells in renal cell carcinoma. Noted treatment: 15 Gy SBRT to primary tumor, nephrectomy 4 weeks later. The assay was immunoSEQ multiplex PCR, and TCRdb's table has in-frame clones only and misses some. Among about 9,300 clones listed, more than 60% were seen once. This material consisted of tumor tissue, taken from a patient whose treatment included radiotherapy and nephrectomy. The receptors derive from a woman aged 45 to 65 with renal cell carcinoma.

The chain carries TRBV20-1 and TRBJ2-5; no reliable D call. The CDR3 has 11 residues. CDR1 DFQATT and CDR2 SNEGSKA come from the germline V gene (reference sequence). V lost 6 bases and J 3 bases, leaving 8 bases between the germline ends. Here the CDR3 DNA reads TGCAGTGCGAACAGCGAAGAGACCCAGTACTTC. Translated: CSANSEETQYF.

The CDR3 loop reads CASSSGGQSSQETQYF. The CDR3 DNA is TGTGCCAGCAGCTCTGGAGGGCAGAGTAGTCAAGAGACCCAGTACTTC. This chain connects TRBV7-2 to TRBJ2-5, with D possibly TRBD2 on 6 matching bases. V was cut by 4 bases and J by 2 bases, with 17 bases left in between. CDR3 length equals 16 residues. Germline V CDR1 and CDR2: SGHTA, FQGNSA.

V is TRBV6-1 and J is TRBJ1-2; D gene ambiguous. Germline assignment: CDR1 MNHNS and CDR2 SASEGT. This CDR3 comprises 15 residues. Trimming pared 0 bases from V and 2 bases from J, leaving 10 bases between. The CDR3 is CASSEAGELNYGYTF. CDR3 in DNA: TGTGCCAGCAGTGAAGCTGGCGAGTTAAACTATGGCTACACCTTC.

The rearrangement joins TRBV10-2 to TRBJ2-3; 11 positions agree with TRBD2. Germline CDR1 and CDR2: WSHSY and SAAADI. This CDR3 has 17 amino acids. J was trimmed by 2 bases and V by 6 bases; bases with no gene match: 10. The chain's CDR3 is CASSTLGLADHTDTQYF. The CDR3 DNA sequence: TGCGCCAGCAGCACCCTGGGACTAGCGGACCACACAGATACGCAGTATTTT.

V gene TRBV7-8 combines with J gene TRBJ1-2; 10 nucleotides align to TRBD1. The CDR3 totals 16 residues. J was trimmed by 0 bases and V by 4 bases; bases with no gene match: 5. Germline CDR1 is SGHVS and CDR2 is FQNEAQ. CDR3: CASSSRDRGANYGYTF. In nucleotides, the CDR3 is TGTGCCAGCAGCTCCCGGGACAGGGGTGCTAACTATGGCTACACCTTC.

This clone was observed a few times. The chain is built from TRBV11-2 and TRBJ2-1; D is unclear. Germline V lookup: CDR1 SGHAT, CDR2 FQNNGV. This CDR3 has 13 residues. V lost 1 base and J lost 5, with 6 bases in between. Here the CDR3 reads CASSLGVDNEQFF. CDR3 coding DNA: TGTGCCAGCAGCTTAGGGGTCGACAATGAGCAGTTCTTC.

The V and J genes are TRBV4-3 and TRBJ2-5; 10 bases match TRBD2. V shed 0 bases and J 0 bases; nucleotides not matched to a gene: 4. Germline CDR1 is LGHNA and CDR2 is YSLEER. CDR3 length: 17 amino acids. CDR3: CASSQDKGLADQETQYF. The CDR3 nucleotides read TGCGCCAGCAGCCAAGACAAAGGACTAGCGGACCAAGAGACCCAGTACTTC.

The chain has TRBV5-1 and TRBJ2-7, with TRBD1 as a possible D gene (5 bases). The CDR3 has 13 residues. V shed 3 bases and J shed 3 bases, with 10 bases lying between them. Germline CDR1 SGHRS, CDR2 YFSETQ. CDR3 amino acids: CASSSTVHYEQYF. The CDR3 coding sequence is TGCGCCAGCAGCTCGACAGTACACTACGAGCAGTACTTC.

The chain combines TRBV2 with TRBJ1-2; 7 nucleotides line up with TRBD1. The CDR3 has 16 amino acids. Germline CDR1 SNHLY, CDR2 FYNNEI. V lost 8 bases and J lost 1; bases outside the gene matches: 13. The CDR3 DNA follows: TGTGCCAGCGGGGAGGAGGGGGCGTCCTTTAACTATGGCTACACCTTC. Translation gives CASGEEGASFNYGYTF.

This clone was seen only once. This chain uses TRBV7-8 with TRBJ2-1, with no clear D. This CDR3 is 16 amino acids long. Trimming took off 2 bases at V and 0 bases at J, with 11 bases between the two ends. The germline CDR1 and CDR2 sequences are SGHVS and FQNEAQ. The CDR3, as DNA: TGTGCCAGCAGCTTATTTGCGGATTCCTCCTACAATGAGCAGTTCTTC. Translation gives CASSLFADSSYNEQFF.

Only a few counts were recorded for this clone. The chain links TRBV19 to TRBJ2-5, with D possibly TRBD1 on 6 matching bases. V gave up 3 bases and J gave up 1 base, with 18 bases separating them. The CDR3 has 17 residues. From germline, CDR1 is LNHDA and CDR2 SQIVND (reference sequence). The CDR3 protein is CASSIDSGATAQETQYF. The CDR3 region has the DNA TGTGCCAGTAGTATCGATTCAGGGGCCACCGCCCAAGAGACCCAGTACTTC.

V is TRBV6-1 and J is TRBJ2-1; weak D call: TRBD2 (6 bases). The CDR3 is 17 amino acids. Germline V gene data show CDR1 as MNHNS and CDR2 as SASEGT. Trimming took 0 bases from V and 1 from J, leaving 13 bases between them. The CDR3 loop is CASSEARASVSYNEQFF. In DNA form, the CDR3 reads TGTGCCAGCAGTGAAGCCAGGGCTAGCGTTTCCTACAATGAGCAGTTCTTC.

The genes are TRBV15 and TRBJ1-3, with unresolved D. This CDR3 has 15 amino acids. V was pared by 0 bases and J by 7 bases, with 13 bases between. Looked up from germline, CDR1 is LNHNV and CDR2 is YYDKDF (reference sequence). The CDR3 bases are TGTGCCACCAGCAGAGAACCCGGGAGCCGGAACACCATATATTTT. Translating it yields CATSREPGSRNTIYF.